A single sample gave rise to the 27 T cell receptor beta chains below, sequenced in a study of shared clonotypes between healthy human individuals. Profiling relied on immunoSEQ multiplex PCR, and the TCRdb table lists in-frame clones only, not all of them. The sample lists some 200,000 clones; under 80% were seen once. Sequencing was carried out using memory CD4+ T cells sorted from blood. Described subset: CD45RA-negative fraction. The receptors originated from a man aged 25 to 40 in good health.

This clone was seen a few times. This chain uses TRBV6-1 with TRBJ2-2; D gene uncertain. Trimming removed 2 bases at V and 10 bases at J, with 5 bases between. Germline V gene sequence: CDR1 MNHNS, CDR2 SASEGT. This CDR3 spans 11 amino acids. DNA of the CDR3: TGTGCCAGCAGTGAATGGGAGGAGCTGTTTTTT. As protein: CASSEWEELFF.

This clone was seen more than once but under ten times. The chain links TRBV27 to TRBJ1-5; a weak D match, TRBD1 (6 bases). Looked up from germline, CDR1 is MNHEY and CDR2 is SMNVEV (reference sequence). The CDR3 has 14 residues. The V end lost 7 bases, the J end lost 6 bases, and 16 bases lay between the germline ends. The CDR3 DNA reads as TGTGCCAGCAAACACAGGGCGGACAGTCAGCCCCAGCATTTT. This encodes CASKHRADSQPQHF.

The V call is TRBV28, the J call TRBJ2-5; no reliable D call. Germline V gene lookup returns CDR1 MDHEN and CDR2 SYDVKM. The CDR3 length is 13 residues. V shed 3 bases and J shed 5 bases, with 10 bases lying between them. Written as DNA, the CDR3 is TGTGCCAGCAGTTTTATCCTGAGGGAGACCCAGTACTTC. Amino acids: CASSFILRETQYF.

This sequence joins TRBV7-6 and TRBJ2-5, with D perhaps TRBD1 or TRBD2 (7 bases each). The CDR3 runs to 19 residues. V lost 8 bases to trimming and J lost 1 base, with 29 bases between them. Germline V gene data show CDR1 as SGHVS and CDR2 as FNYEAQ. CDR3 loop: CASCRKGQIRDYLQETQYF. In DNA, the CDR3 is TGTGCCAGCTGCAGAAAGGGACAGATCCGGGACTACCTCCAAGAGACCCAGTACTTC.

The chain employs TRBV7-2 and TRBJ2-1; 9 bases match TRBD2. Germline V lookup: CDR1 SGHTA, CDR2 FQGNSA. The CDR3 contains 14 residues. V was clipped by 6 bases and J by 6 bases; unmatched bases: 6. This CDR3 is CASRSIAGVNEQFF. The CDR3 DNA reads TGTGCCAGCAGGTCCATAGCGGGGGTCAATGAGCAGTTCTTC.

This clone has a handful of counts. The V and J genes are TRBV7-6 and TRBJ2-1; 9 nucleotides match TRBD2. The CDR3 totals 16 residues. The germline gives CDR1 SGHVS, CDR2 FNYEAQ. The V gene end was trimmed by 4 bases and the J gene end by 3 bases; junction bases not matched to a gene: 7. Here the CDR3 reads CASSSKTSGDYNEQFF. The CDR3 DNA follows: TGTGCCAGCAGCTCAAAGACTAGCGGAGACTACAATGAGCAGTTCTTC.

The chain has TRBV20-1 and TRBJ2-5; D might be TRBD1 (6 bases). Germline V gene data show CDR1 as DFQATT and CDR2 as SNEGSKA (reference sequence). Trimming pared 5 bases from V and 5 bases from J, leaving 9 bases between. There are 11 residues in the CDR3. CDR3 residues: CSAATGETQYF. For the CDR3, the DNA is TGCAGTGCTGCCACAGGGGAGACCCAGTACTTC.

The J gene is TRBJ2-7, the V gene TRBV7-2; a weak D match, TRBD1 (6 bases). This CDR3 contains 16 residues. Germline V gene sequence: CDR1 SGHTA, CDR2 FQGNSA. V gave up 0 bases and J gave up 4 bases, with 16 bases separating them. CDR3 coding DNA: TGTGCCAGCAGCTTAGCGGTCACAGGGCCCGTGTACGAGCAGTACTTC. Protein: CASSLAVTGPVYEQYF.

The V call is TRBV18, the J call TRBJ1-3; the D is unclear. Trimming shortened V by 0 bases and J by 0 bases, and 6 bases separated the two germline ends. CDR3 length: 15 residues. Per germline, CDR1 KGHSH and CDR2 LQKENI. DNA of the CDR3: TGTGCCAGCTCACCACCCTCGAACTCTGGAAACACCATATATTTT. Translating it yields CASSPPSNSGNTIYF.

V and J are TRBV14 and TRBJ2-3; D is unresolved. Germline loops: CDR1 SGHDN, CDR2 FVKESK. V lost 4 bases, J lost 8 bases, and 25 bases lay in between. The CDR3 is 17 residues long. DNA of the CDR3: TGTGCCAGCAGCCTCAATATAGGAAGCCAAGCCTTGGGTACGCAGTATTTT. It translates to CASSLNIGSQALGTQYF. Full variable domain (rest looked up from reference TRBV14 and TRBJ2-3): EAGVTQFPSHSVIEKGQTVTLRCDPISGHDNLYWYRRVMGKEIKFLLHFVKESKQDESGMPNNRFLAERTGGTYSTLKVQPAELEDSGVYFCASSLNIGSQALGTQYFGPGTRLTVL.

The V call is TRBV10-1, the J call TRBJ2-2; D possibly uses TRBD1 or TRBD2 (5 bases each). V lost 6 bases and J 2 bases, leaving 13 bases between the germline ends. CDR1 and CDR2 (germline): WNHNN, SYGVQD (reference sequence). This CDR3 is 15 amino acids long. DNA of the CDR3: TGCGCCAGCAGCGAGCACCGGGGCAACACCGGGGAGCTGTTTTTT. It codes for CASSEHRGNTGELFF.

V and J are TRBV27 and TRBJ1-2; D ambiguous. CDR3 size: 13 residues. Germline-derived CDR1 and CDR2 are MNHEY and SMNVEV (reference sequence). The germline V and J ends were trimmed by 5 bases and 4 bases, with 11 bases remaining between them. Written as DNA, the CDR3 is TGTGCCAGCAGTAAAACGCCTGTCTATGGCTACACCTTC. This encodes CASSKTPVYGYTF.

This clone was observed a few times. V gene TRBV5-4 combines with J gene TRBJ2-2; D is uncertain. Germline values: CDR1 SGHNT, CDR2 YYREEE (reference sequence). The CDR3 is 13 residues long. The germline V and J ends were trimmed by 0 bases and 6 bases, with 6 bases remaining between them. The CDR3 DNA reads TGTGCCAGCAGCTTGGATGGGGCCGGGGAGCTGTTTTTT. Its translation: CASSLDGAGELFF.

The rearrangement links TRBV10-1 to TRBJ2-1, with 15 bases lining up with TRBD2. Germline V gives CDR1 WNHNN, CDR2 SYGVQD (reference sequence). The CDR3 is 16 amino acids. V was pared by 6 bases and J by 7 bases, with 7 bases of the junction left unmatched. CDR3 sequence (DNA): TGCGCCAGCAGCCCCGGACTAGCGGGAGGGTCGAATGAGCAGTTCTTC. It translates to CASSPGLAGGSNEQFF.

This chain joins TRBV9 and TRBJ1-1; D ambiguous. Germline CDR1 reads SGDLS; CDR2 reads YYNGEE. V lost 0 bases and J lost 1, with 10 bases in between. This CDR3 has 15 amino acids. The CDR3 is CASSVANMGNTEAFF. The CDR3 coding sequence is TGTGCCAGCAGCGTAGCGAATATGGGGAACACTGAAGCTTTCTTT.

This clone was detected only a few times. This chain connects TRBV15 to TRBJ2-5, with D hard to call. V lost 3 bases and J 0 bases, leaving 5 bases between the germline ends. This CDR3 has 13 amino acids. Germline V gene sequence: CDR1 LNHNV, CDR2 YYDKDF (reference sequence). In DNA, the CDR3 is TGTGCCACCAGCAGGACGGACCAAGAGACCCAGTACTTC. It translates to CATSRTDQETQYF.

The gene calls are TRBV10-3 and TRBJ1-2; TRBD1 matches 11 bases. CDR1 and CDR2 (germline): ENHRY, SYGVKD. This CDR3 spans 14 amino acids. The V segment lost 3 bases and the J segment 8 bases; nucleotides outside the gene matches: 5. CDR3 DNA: TGTGCCATCAGTGAAGGACAGGGGGCGCGAGGCTACACCTTC. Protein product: CAISEGQGARGYTF.

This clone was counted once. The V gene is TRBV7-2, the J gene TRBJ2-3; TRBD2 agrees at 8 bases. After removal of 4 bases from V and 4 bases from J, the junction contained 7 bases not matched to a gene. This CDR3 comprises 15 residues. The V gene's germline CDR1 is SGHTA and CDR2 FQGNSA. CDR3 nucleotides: TGTGCCAGCAGCTCAGCGGGAGCCTCTGCAGATACGCAGTATTTT. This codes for CASSSAGASADTQYF.

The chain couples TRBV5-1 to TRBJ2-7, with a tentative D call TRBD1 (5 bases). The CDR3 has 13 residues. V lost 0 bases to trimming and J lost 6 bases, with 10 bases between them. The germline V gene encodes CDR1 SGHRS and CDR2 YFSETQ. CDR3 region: CASSLEGALEQYF. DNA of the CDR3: TGCGCCAGCAGCTTGGAAGGGGCCCTCGAGCAGTACTTC. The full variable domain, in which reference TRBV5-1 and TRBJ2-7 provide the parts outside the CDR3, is KAGVTQTPRYLIKTRGQQVTLSCSPISGHRSVSWYQQTPGQGLQFLFEYFSETQRNKGNFPGRFSGRQFSNSRSEMNVSTLELGDSALYLCASSLEGALEQYFGPGTRLTVT.

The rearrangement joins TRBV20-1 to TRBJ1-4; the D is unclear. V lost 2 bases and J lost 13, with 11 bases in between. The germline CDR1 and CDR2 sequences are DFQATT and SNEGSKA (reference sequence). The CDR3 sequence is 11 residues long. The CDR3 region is CSARRPNGLFF. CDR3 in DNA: TGCAGTGCTAGAAGACCGAATGGACTGTTTTTT.

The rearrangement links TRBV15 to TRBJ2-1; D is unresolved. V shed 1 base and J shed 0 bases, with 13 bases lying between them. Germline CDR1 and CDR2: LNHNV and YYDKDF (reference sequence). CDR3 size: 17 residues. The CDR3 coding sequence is TGTGCCACCAGCAGAGCCCTGGGTGGAAGCTCCTACAATGAGCAGTTCTTC. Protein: CATSRALGGSSYNEQFF. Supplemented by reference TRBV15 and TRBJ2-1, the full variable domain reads DAMVIQNPRYQVTQFGKPVTLSCSQTLNHNVMYWYQQKSSQAPKLLFHYYDKDFNNEADTPDNFQSRRPNTSFCFLDIRSPGLGDTAMYLCATSRALGGSSYNEQFFGPGTRLTVL.

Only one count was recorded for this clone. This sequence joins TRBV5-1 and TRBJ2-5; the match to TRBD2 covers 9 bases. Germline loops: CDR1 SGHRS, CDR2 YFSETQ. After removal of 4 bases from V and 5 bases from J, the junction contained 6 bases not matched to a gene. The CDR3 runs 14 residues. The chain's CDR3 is CASSVGTSRETQYF. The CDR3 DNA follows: TGCGCCAGCAGCGTCGGGACTAGCAGGGAGACCCAGTACTTC.

CDR3 in amino acids: CASSPIQGGNTIYF. CDR3 coding DNA: TGTGCCAGCTCACCAATCCAGGGTGGAAACACCATATATTTT. The genes are TRBV18 and TRBJ1-3; D perhaps matches TRBD1 (5 bases). The CDR3 is made up of 14 amino acids. Germline CDR1 KGHSH, CDR2 LQKENI. Between the trimmed V and J ends, which lost 2 bases and 3 bases, there was a span of 8 bases.

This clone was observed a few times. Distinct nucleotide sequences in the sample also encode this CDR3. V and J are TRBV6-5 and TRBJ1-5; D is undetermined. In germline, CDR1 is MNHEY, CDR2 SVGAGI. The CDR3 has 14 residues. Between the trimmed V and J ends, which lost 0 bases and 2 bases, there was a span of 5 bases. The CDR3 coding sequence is TGTGCCAGCAGTTACTCTCTCGGCAATCAGCCCCAGCATTTT. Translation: CASSYSLGNQPQHF.

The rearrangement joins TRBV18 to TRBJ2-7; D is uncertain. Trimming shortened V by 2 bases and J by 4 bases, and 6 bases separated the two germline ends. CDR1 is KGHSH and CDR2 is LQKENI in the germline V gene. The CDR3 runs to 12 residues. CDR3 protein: CASSPVLYEQYF. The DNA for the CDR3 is TGTGCCAGCTCACCAGTGCTATACGAGCAGTACTTC.

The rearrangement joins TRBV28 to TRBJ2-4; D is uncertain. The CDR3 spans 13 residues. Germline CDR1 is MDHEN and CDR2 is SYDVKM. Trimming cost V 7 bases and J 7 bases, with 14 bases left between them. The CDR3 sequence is CASIPAERNIQYF. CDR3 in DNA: TGTGCCAGCATACCAGCAGAAAGGAACATTCAGTACTTC.

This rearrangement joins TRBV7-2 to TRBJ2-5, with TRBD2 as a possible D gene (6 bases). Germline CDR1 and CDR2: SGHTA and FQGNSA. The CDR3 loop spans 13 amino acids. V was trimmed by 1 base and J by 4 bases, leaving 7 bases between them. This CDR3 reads CASSLGTTETQYF. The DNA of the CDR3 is TGTGCCAGCAGCTTAGGGACTACAGAGACCCAGTACTTC.